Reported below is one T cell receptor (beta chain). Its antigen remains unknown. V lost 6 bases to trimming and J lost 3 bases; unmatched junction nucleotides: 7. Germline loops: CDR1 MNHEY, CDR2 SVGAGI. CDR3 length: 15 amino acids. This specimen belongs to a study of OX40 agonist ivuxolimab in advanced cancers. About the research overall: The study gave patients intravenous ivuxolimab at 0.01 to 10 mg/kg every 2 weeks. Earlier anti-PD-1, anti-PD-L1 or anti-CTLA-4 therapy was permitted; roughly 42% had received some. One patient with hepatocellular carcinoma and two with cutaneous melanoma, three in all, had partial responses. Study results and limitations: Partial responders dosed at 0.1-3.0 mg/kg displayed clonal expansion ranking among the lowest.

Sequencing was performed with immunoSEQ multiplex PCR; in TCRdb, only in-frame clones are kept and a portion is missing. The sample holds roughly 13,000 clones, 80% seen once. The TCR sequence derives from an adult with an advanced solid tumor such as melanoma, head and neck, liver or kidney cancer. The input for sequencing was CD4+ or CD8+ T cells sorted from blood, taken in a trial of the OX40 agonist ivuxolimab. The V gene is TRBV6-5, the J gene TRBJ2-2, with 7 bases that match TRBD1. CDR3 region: CASSPGTVDTGELFF. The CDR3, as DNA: TGTGCCAGCAGCCCCGGGACAGTCGACACCGGGGAGCTGTTTTTT.